This T cell receptor (beta chain) was documented in a study of tumor-infiltrating lymphocytes in primary liver carcinoma. At the level of the study: There were roughly 3.5 to 8 million productive TCRbeta reads per sample, a yield similar across tissue types. Study-level points and caveats: The study found tumor-adjacent and tumor-blood pairs overlapped less than tumor region pairs. Against blood, tumors held a significantly higher top-250-clone fraction (p = 0.039).

V lost 3 bases and J lost 1, with 9 bases in between. The CDR3 loop spans 14 amino acids. Germline loops: CDR1 MDHEN, CDR2 SYDVKM. Extraction also yielded germline DNA, while blood RNA was obtained from unsorted whole blood. Blood samples of 3.5 to 4 milliliters were drawn preoperatively. A constant-region primer served to make TCR beta cDNA from around 500 ng total RNA. It was through three nested multiplex PCR rounds of slightly modified ARM-PCR that TCR beta libraries arose. TRBV1-TRBV30 forward primers paired with a C-beta reverse primer drove the first two PCR rounds, around 10 cycles each. TCRdb used MiXCR to reprocess the multiplex PCR reads, holding one entry per CDR3 protein. Among a few hundred thousand distinct CDR3 sequences listed, 50% to 75% were seen once. Worth noting for this clonotype: Its specificity is unknown.

This receptor was identified in a woman aged 25 to 39 with primary liver carcinoma and hepatitis B virus infection. The rearrangement links TRBV28 to TRBJ1-2, with D possibly being TRBD1 (5 bases). Sequencing was performed on peripheral blood. CDR3 nucleotide sequence: TGTGCCAGCAGTTTTGAGGGGAGTAACTATGGCTACACCTTC. As protein: CASSFEGSNYGYTF.